This record concerns one TCR beta chain sequence. Libraries were prepared by immunoSEQ multiplex PCR; TCRdb keeps only in-frame clonotypes and omits some of them. Of 2.3 million or so clones listed, 85% to 95% were seen once; the top ten hold about 0.37%. This entry comes from a study of shared clonotypes between healthy human individuals. On the study more broadly: A donor's plate count was three for CD4 naive and three for CD4 memory; CD8 naive had two and CD8 memory one.

The length of the CDR3 is 12 residues. CDR1 and CDR2 from the germline V gene are SQVTM and ANQGSEA. Trimming took off 4 bases at V and 4 bases at J, with 10 bases between the two ends. The sample was naive CD4+ T cells from PBMCs. Stated subset: CD45RA+ positively selected. The TCR comes from a man younger than 35 in good health. Some clones in this sample may be carry-over from other donors' samples. This chain links TRBV29-1 with TRBJ2-5; possibly TRBD2 for D (6 bases). CDR3 residues: CSVAPGVETQYF. The CDR3 nucleotides are TGCAGCGTTGCTCCGGGAGTAGAGACCCAGTACTTC.